The clone carrying this T cell receptor (beta chain) was counted many times. The antigen is unknown. The data belong to a study of metastatic and nonmetastatic thyroid tumors. Overall study: Comparative analysis of repertoires was undertaken across blood and tumor or nodule tissue obtained from malignant and benign thyroid patients.

Study results and caveats: TCR beta diversity was reportedly significantly higher in malignant thyroid tumors than benign nodules, in blood and tumor.

Each patient came to thyroid surgery without any prior treatment (of any kind). Original data processing: A distant-metastasis classifier for papillary thyroid cancer was built using CDR3 differences across clinicopathological groups. TCRdb re-processed the PCR reads through MiXCR. V and J calls and clone size were set by TCRdb, not the authors. The repertoire holds roughly 38,000 clones, with around an eighth as singletons. J lost 5 bases, V lost 6 bases, and 7 bases had no gene match. This CDR3 is 15 amino acids long. From germline, CDR1 is KGHDR and CDR2 SFDVKD. This receptor was obtained from a male donor with papillary thyroid cancer or a benign thyroid nodule (not recorded which). Some clones in this sample may be carry-over from other donors' samples. The chain combines TRBV24-1 with TRBJ2-5; 11 nucleotides align to TRBD1. The sequencing input was blood. In nucleotides, the CDR3 is TGTGCCACCAGTAATCCGGGACAGGGGGGGGAGACCCAGTACTTC. Amino acid sequence: CATSNPGQGGETQYF.